The 12 T cell receptor beta chains below were found in one sample sequenced in a study of T-cell memory formation after mild COVID-19 (dated by TCRdb to the early 2020s). Receptor libraries were prepared by 5' RACE. These reads were obtained on an Illumina NovaSeq 6000. TCRdb trimmed public reads at Q25 via fastp, called clones via MiXCR and kept in-frame beta chains. Duplicate CDR3 protein sequences are folded into a single record with the most common DNA and genes. The sample table contains fewer than 700,000 distinct CDR3 sequences; only one count was recorded for less than 25% of them. The ten largest clones add up to roughly 9.1% of the sample. Sequencing was performed on PBMCs or a T cell subset sorted from them (not recorded which). The receptors shown here come from an adult woman who had mild COVID-19 (a few samples of this study predate the infection). The sample titles of this study are shuffled in the database, so cell type and time point are left out; the donor was told from shared clones.

The chain uses TRBV7-9 and TRBJ1-4; D is possibly TRBD1 (5 bases). This CDR3 has 16 residues. Germline V gene lookup returns CDR1 SEHNR and CDR2 FQNEAQ (reference sequence). V was clipped by 0 bases and J by 8 bases, with 16 bases between them. CDR3 region: CASSLASTGGSEKLFF. The CDR3 nucleotides are TGTGCCAGCAGCTTAGCGTCTACAGGTGGGAGCGAAAAACTGTTTTTT. Looking up the rest from reference TRBV7-9 and TRBJ1-4 gives the full variable domain: DTGVSQNPRHKITKRGQNVTFRCDPISEHNRLYWYRQTLGQGPEFLTYFQNEAQLEKSRLLSDRFSAERPKGSFSTLEIQRTEQGDSAMYLCASSLASTGGSEKLFFGSGTQLSVL.

The rearrangement uses TRBV9 and TRBJ2-3, with TRBD2 as a possible D gene (5 bases). CDR3 length: 16 residues. Between the trimmed V and J ends, which lost 3 bases and 0 bases, there was a span of 14 bases. CDR1 and CDR2 from the germline V gene are SGDLS and YYNGEE. The DNA of the CDR3 is TGTGCCAGCAGCGAGTCGCTGCTAGCCAGCACAGATACGCAGTATTTT. Amino acids: CASSESLLASTDTQYF.

The chain links TRBV6-6 to TRBJ2-1, with D perhaps given as TRBD1 or TRBD2 (6 bases each). V dropped 1 base and J dropped 4 bases, with 17 bases sitting between them. Germline CDR1 MNHNY, CDR2 SVGAGI (reference sequence). The CDR3 loop spans 17 amino acids. CDR3 in DNA: TGTGCCAGCAGTTACTTATTACAGGGAGGTTCTTACAATGAGCAGTTCTTC. It specifies CASSYLLQGGSYNEQFF.

This clonotype appeared a few times. The rearrangement joins TRBV4-1 to TRBJ2-1; 9 bases map to TRBD2. This CDR3 region has 16 residues. The V and J ends lost 4 bases and 9 bases, in that order; junction bases with no gene match: 13. Germline V lookup: CDR1 MGHRA, CDR2 YSYEKL. This CDR3 is CASSPSPLAGSSEQFF. The CDR3, as DNA: TGCGCCAGCAGCCCCTCCCCCCTAGCGGGGTCCAGTGAGCAGTTCTTC.

A few counts support this clonotype. The genes are TRBV12-3 or TRBV12-4 and TRBJ2-1, with TRBD2 matching 11 bases. The length of the CDR3 is 16 residues. The V and J ends lost 5 bases and 1 base, in that order; junction bases with no gene match: 4. The CDR3, as DNA: TGTGCCAGCAGTGCGCCTAGCGGGGGGTCCTACAATGAGCAGTTCTTC. Protein: CASSAPSGGSYNEQFF.

This clonotype was counted ten times or more. The chain combines TRBV29-1 with TRBJ2-1; TRBD2 agrees at 13 bases. CDR1 and CDR2 (germline): SQVTM, ANQGSEA. Trimming cost V 3 bases and J 9 bases; bases outside gene matches: 11. This CDR3 region has 16 residues. Written as DNA, the CDR3 is TGCAGCGTTGAGTTGCGGGGACTAGCGGGACTAGGTGAGCAGTTCTTC. Amino acids: CSVELRGLAGLGEQFF.

This clonotype was counted a few times. V is TRBV5-1 and J is TRBJ2-1; maybe TRBD1 (5 bases). CDR1 is SGHRS, CDR2 YFSETQ, per germline. The CDR3 has 14 amino acids. V lost 3 bases to trimming and J lost 5 bases, with 12 bases between them. This CDR3 is CASSWGRADNEQFF. DNA of the CDR3: TGCGCCAGCAGCTGGGGCCGGGCAGACAATGAGCAGTTCTTC. The full variable domain, with the rest looked up from reference TRBV5-1 and TRBJ2-1, is KAGVTQTPRYLIKTRGQQVTLSCSPISGHRSVSWYQQTPGQGLQFLFEYFSETQRNKGNFPGRFSGRQFSNSRSEMNVSTLELGDSALYLCASSWGRADNEQFFGPGTRLTVL.

This clonotype was found a few times. The chain carries TRBV20-1 and TRBJ1-5, with D maybe TRBD1 (5 bases). Germline CDR1 and CDR2: DFQATT and SNEGSKA (reference sequence). This CDR3 spans 16 amino acids. Trimming stripped 6 bases from V and 2 bases from J, with 20 bases between. CDR3 sequence: CSAIANGAFGNQPQHF. The CDR3 DNA reads TGCAGTGCCATAGCAAACGGGGCATTCGGCAATCAGCCCCAGCATTTT.

CDR3: CSAQQPGTGRDTQYF. The CDR3 DNA follows: TGCAGTGCCCAACAGCCCGGGACAGGGCGGGATACGCAGTATTTT. The chain combines TRBV20-1 with TRBJ2-3; TRBD1 matches 9 bases. Unmatched junction bases numbered 13, after V lost 6 bases and J lost 6 bases. Germline loops: CDR1 DFQATT, CDR2 SNEGSKA (reference sequence). The CDR3 is 15 residues long.

The J gene is TRBJ1-1, the V gene TRBV7-9; D unclear. This CDR3 contains 14 residues. Deletions cut 1 base from V and 8 bases from J, with 14 bases between. Germline CDR1 and CDR2: SEHNR and FQNEAQ (reference sequence). CDR3 sequence: CASSLGSSATEAFF. CDR3 nucleotide sequence: TGTGCCAGCAGCTTAGGTTCAAGCGCCACCGAAGCTTTCTTT.

This clonotype was detected a few times. This chain connects TRBV24-1 to TRBJ2-5; D is undetermined. CDR3 length: 14 amino acids. Per the germline V gene, CDR1 is KGHDR and CDR2 is SFDVKD. The ends were cut back, 1 base at V and 3 bases at J, with 8 bases in the middle. The CDR3 protein is CATSDFGGEETQYF. The CDR3 nucleotides read TGTGCCACCAGTGATTTCGGCGGAGAAGAGACCCAGTACTTC.

The chain is built from TRBV4-1 and TRBJ2-1, with 13 nucleotides matching TRBD2. J lost 7 bases, V lost 0 bases, and 6 bases had no gene match. CDR1 MGHRA and CDR2 YSYEKL come from the germline V gene. This CDR3 is built from 17 residues. The DNA for the CDR3 is TGCGCCAGCAGCCAAGATTCCACTAGCGGGGGGGGTAATGAGCAGTTCTTC. Translation: CASSQDSTSGGGNEQFF.